This TCR beta chain was sequenced for a study of blood T cell repertoires in COVID-19. The Seattle patients, enrolled during active infection, were followed longitudinally. Authors' data handling: Reference gene primers were amplified, and this amplification served to estimate nucleated cell counts. Some clones are missing from TCRdb's copy, which holds only in-frame ones; the method was immunoSEQ multiplex PCR. From that table come the V and J calls and clone size; the DNA was used to work out D and trimming. The sample comprises 150,000 or so clones, 70% to 90% of which are singletons, and more than 5% rests with the top ten. The CDR3 is made up of 14 amino acids. Germline assignment: CDR1 SGHTA and CDR2 FQGTGA. V dropped 3 bases and J dropped 1; count of bases not matched to a gene: 2.

The specimen sequenced was peripheral blood. The rearrangement uses TRBV7-3 and TRBJ2-5; the match to TRBD1 covers 7 bases. The receptor was derived from a woman in her 50s with COVID-19, enrolled during active disease. CDR3 in DNA: TGTGCCAGCAGCTTGGGACAGCCCCAAGAGACCCAGTACTTC. It codes for CASSLGQPQETQYF.